The 28 T cell receptor beta chains in this list originate from one sample, sequenced in a study of tumor and adjacent non-tumor tissue in lung cancer. TCRbeta libraries were built with three rounds of nested PCR, modified from ARM-PCR. From the multiplex PCR reads, TCRdb called clonotypes with MiXCR, one entry per CDR3 protein. The table records more than 85,000 distinct CDR3 sequences, more than 60% of them present only once. RNA was extracted from bulk tissue without any cell sorting. Sequenced sample: lung tumor tissue. The receptors originated from a woman aged 55-75 years with non-small cell lung cancer.

This clonotype showed up just once. Mismatch with germline at one junction end may stem from a read error. CDR3 loop: CASSLDTGAYQQYF. The CDR3 DNA reads TGTGCCAGCAGCTTAGATACGGGGGCCTACCAGCAGTACTTC. The chain couples TRBV11-3 to TRBJ2-7; D may correspond to TRBD1 or TRBD2 (6 bases each). This CDR3 region has 14 residues. Germline V gene sequence: CDR1 SGHNT, CDR2 YENEEA.

About this clonotype: A much bigger clone sits one base away, suggesting this may be a read error. The chain recombines TRBV6-6 with TRBJ2-1; D is uncertain. Germline V gives CDR1 MNHNY, CDR2 SVGAGI (reference sequence). V gave up 2 bases and J gave up 11 bases, with 16 bases separating them. The CDR3 spans 14 residues. CDR3 sequence reads: CASSYLVPGDKQFF. CDR3 DNA: TGTGCCAGCAGTTACCTAGTACCAGGCGATAAGCAGTTCTTC.

With regard to this clonotype: With a much larger clone just one base away, this may be a read error. No conserved phenylalanine or tryptophan ends this CDR3, so it is likely a read error. The rearrangement uses TRBV11-1 and TRBJ2-5; tentatively, D is TRBD1 (6 bases). Germline V gene lookup returns CDR1 SGHAT and CDR2 FQDESV (reference sequence). The CDR3 is made up of 16 amino acids. The CDR3 loop reads CTSSRRQVERIETQYS. The DNA of the CDR3 is TGTACCAGCAGCCGACGACAGGTCGAGAGGATAGAGACCCAGTACTCC.

On this clonotype: Being one base from a much bigger clone, this may be a read error. The V gene is TRBV6-5, the J gene TRBJ2-2; 12 positions agree with TRBD1. This CDR3 comprises 16 residues. Germline assignment: CDR1 MNHEY and CDR2 SVGAGI. CDR3 DNA sequence: TGTGCCAGCAGTTCCCGGGACAGGGGGCGAACCGGGAAGCTGTTTTTT. Translating it yields CASSSRDRGRTGKLFF.

The sample holds many counts of this clonotype. This chain connects TRBV20-1 to TRBJ1-5; D possibly corresponds to TRBD1 (6 bases). Germline V gene sequence: CDR1 DFQATT, CDR2 SNEGSKA (reference sequence). V lost 3 bases to trimming and J lost 5 bases, with 11 bases between them. The CDR3 is made up of 13 amino acids. As DNA, the CDR3 is TGCAGTGCTAGGGGGGGGGCACATCAGCCCCAGCATTTT. Its translation: CSARGGAHQPQHF.

Worth noting for this clonotype: This may come from a read error, since a much larger clone is one base off. The gene calls are TRBV14 and TRBJ1-1; D gene ambiguous. The CDR3 totals 14 residues. The germline gives CDR1 SGHDN, CDR2 FVKESK. CDR3 DNA sequence: TGTGCCAGCAGCCAAGACAGTATGAACAGTGAAGCTTTCTTT. Protein: CASSQDSMNSEAFF.

Turning to this clonotype: Given a much more abundant clone one base away, this may be a read error. The J gene is TRBJ2-2, the V gene TRBV4-3; D call uncertain. The V end was cut by 0 bases, the J end by 5 bases, with 7 bases between. Germline V CDR1 and CDR2: LGHNA, YSLEER. CDR3 size: 14 residues. The CDR3 region has the DNA TGCGCCAGCAGCCAAGATTCCTGGACCGGGGAGCTGTTTTTT. Its translation: CASSQDSWTGELFF.

As for this clonotype: Sequence at one end of the junction differs from germline and may be a read error. The rearrangement joins TRBV11-2 to TRBJ2-1, with 10 bases matching TRBD1. Germline V gene data show CDR1 as SGHAT and CDR2 as FQNNGV. The CDR3 covers 15 residues. DNA of the CDR3: TGTGCCAACAGCCGATCCGGGACAGGGGACAATGAGCAGTTATTC. Its protein product is CANSRSGTGDNEQLF.

To note about this clonotype: Being one base from a much bigger clone, this may be a read error. J is TRBJ2-5 and V is TRBV12-3 or TRBV12-4; 11 bases are a match to TRBD1. The CDR3 covers 15 residues. V gave up 7 bases and J gave up 3 bases; unmatched junction bases: 7. DNA of the CDR3: TGTGCCAGCAATCGGGGACAGGGGGTGGAAGAGACCCAGTACTTC. Translated, it gives CASNRGQGVEETQYF.

The rearrangement links TRBV3-2 to TRBJ2-1; the table's D call, TRBD2, has no DNA check behind it. TRBV3-2 is listed as a pseudogene. CDR3 length equals 18 residues. The chain's CDR3 is CASNLFRYSGRRRNEQFF. CDR3 sequence (DNA): TGTGCCAGCAACTTGTTCCGATATAGCGGGAGAAGACGCAATGAGCAGTTCTTC.

Remarks on this clonotype: Germline and junction disagree at one end, which may indicate a read error. The chain links TRBV11-3 to TRBJ1-1, with D possibly TRBD1 on 5 matching bases. CDR3 length: 13 residues. CDR1 SGHNT and CDR2 YENEEA come from the germline V gene. The CDR3 reads CTSKGNKDTEAFF. CDR3 sequence (DNA): TGTACCAGCAAGGGGAATAAAGACACTGAAGCTTTCTTT. Looking up the rest from reference TRBV11-3 and TRBJ1-1 gives the full variable domain: EAGVVQSPRYKIIEKKQPVAFWCNPISGHNTLYWYLQNLGQGPELLIRYENEEAVDDSQLPKDRFSAERLKGVDSTLKIQPAELGDSAVYLCTSKGNKDTEAFFGQGTRLTVV.

V gene TRBV12-3 or TRBV12-4 combines with J gene TRBJ2-2, with D perhaps matching TRBD1 or TRBD2 (5 bases each). The V end was cut by 9 bases, the J end by 2 bases, with 16 bases between. CDR3 length equals 15 residues. CDR3 DNA sequence: TGTGCCAGTAGGGGCGAGGGACCAAACACCGGGGAGCTGTTTTTT. This translates into CASRGEGPNTGELFF.

Concerning this clonotype itself: A read error may be the cause here, since a much bigger clone is one base away. The J gene is TRBJ1-2, the V gene TRBV6-1; D is ambiguous. This CDR3 region has 13 residues. Germline assignment: CDR1 MNHNS and CDR2 SASEGT. The DNA for the CDR3 is TGTGCCAGCAGTGAATGGACGTCTTACGGCTACATCTTC. Translation: CASSEWTSYGYIF.

The V and J genes are TRBV18 and TRBJ1-4, with unresolved D. Germline CDR1 reads KGHSH; CDR2 reads LQKENI. Trimming took 3 bases from V and 10 from J, leaving 21 bases between them. This CDR3 region has 16 residues. CDR3 bases: TGTGCCAGCTCACCCCGCGCGAAGGGTTTTAACGTAAAACTGTTTTTT. It translates to CASSPRAKGFNVKLFF.

Points on this clonotype: Its ends do not fully match the called genes, so a read error is possible. The gene calls are TRBV11-3 and TRBJ2-2, with 10 bases that match TRBD1. CDR1 is SGHNT, CDR2 YENEEA, per germline. The CDR3 sequence is 15 residues long. CDR3: CISSPGTGVTGKLFF. The CDR3 region has the DNA TGTATCAGCAGCCCCGGGACAGGGGTCACCGGGAAGCTGTTTTTT.

Notes on this clonotype: A junction end diverges from the germline sequence, so it may reflect a read error. V usage is TRBV11-3 and J usage is TRBJ2-7; unclear D gene. The CDR3 runs 13 residues. Germline V gene data show CDR1 as SGHNT and CDR2 as YENEEA. CDR3: CASSLGPSNEQYF. Written as DNA, the CDR3 is TGTGCCAGCAGCTTAGGACCTTCCAACGAGCAATACTTC. The variable domain in full, with the rest retrieved from reference TRBV11-3 and TRBJ2-7, is EAGVVQSPRYKIIEKKQPVAFWCNPISGHNTLYWYLQNLGQGPELLIRYENEEAVDDSQLPKDRFSAERLKGVDSTLKIQPAELGDSAVYLCASSLGPSNEQYFGPGTRLTVT.

At least ten counts were recorded for this clonotype. The V gene is TRBV6-1, the J gene TRBJ2-7, with D perhaps matching TRBD1 (5 bases). The CDR3 is 12 amino acids. V lost 4 bases, J lost 6 bases, and 10 bases lay in between. Germline values: CDR1 MNHNS, CDR2 SASEGT. The CDR3 DNA sequence: TGTGCCAGCAGTGCCACAGGCAGCGAGCAGTACTTC. Translated: CASSATGSEQYF.

J is TRBJ1-2 and V is TRBV20-1; 8 bases are a match to TRBD1. This CDR3 region has 12 residues. Germline V gene lookup returns CDR1 DFQATT and CDR2 SNEGSKA (reference sequence). DNA for the CDR3: TGCCGTGTTCGAACAGGGGGCTATGGCTACACCTTC. The encoded protein is CRVRTGGYGYTF.

Turning to this clonotype: The junction shows a germline mismatch at one end, possibly a read error. The V and J genes are TRBV5-4 and TRBJ2-3; TRBD2 aligns across 9 bases. Germline values: CDR1 SGHNT, CDR2 YYREEE (reference sequence). The length of the CDR3 is 16 residues. CDR3: CTSGGTSPGYTDTQYF. The CDR3 nucleotides are TGTACCAGCGGGGGGACTAGCCCGGGGTACACAGATACGCAGTATTTT.

This clonotype was seen only once. One junction end disagrees with the germline gene, perhaps due to a read error. The V gene is TRBV4-3, the J gene TRBJ2-2, with D possibly called TRBD1 or TRBD2 (5 bases each). The CDR3 extends over 15 amino acids. Germline CDR1 reads LGHNA; CDR2 reads YSLEER. The CDR3 coding sequence is TGCGCCAGCAGCCAAGCAGGACATAACACCGGGGAACTGCTTTTT. Protein sequence: CASSQAGHNTGELLF.

With respect to this clonotype: One end of the junction does not line up with germline, which may come from a read error. The V and J genes are TRBV11-2 and TRBJ2-1; possibly TRBD1 for D (6 bases). The CDR3 is 13 residues long. CDR1 SGHAT and CDR2 FQNNGV come from the germline V gene. The CDR3 coding sequence is TGTACCAGCAGCTTCTACAGGGTCGATGAGCAGTTCTTC. Residues: CTSSFYRVDEQFF.

This chain joins TRBV28 and TRBJ1-4, with D unresolved. This CDR3 has 13 amino acids. Trimming stripped 2 bases from V and 8 bases from J, with 9 bases between. Germline assignment: CDR1 MDHEN and CDR2 SYDVKM. Written as DNA, the CDR3 is TGTGCCAGCAGTTTAATCCCAAGGGAAAAACTGTTTTTT. Translated: CASSLIPREKLFF.

Points on this clonotype: A much larger clone is a single base away; this may be a read error. V and J are TRBV4-2 and TRBJ1-4, with D perhaps TRBD1 (5 bases). V lost 3 bases, J lost 7 bases, and 12 bases lay in between. Germline assignment: CDR1 LGHNA and CDR2 YNFKEQ. The CDR3 extends over 14 amino acids. The CDR3 protein is CASSQGGRIEKLFF. The CDR3 DNA follows: TGTGCCAGCAGCCAGGGGGGTCGGATTGAAAAACTGTTTTTT.

This chain connects TRBV12-5 to TRBJ1-1, with a possible D match to TRBD1 (6 bases). Germline V gene lookup returns CDR1 LGHNT and CDR2 FRNRAP. V lost 8 bases and J lost 1, with 23 bases in between. The length of the CDR3 is 17 residues. As DNA, the CDR3 is TGTGCTAGTTCTCTTGGGGGCGGGGTATCCCCGAACACTGAAGCTTTCTTT. It yields the protein CASSLGGGVSPNTEAFF. The full variable domain, with the rest looked up from reference TRBV12-5 and TRBJ1-1, is DARVTQTPRHKVTEMGQEVTMRCQPILGHNTVFWYRQTMMQGLELLAYFRNRAPLDDSGMPKDRFSAEMPDATLATLKIQPSEPRDSAVYFCASSLGGGVSPNTEAFFGQGTRLTVV.

CDR3 in amino acids: CASSPRGVEQFF. CDR3 bases: TGTGCCAGCAGCCCAAGGGGTGTTGAGCAGTTCTTC. This chain links TRBV11-1 with TRBJ2-1, with D possibly being TRBD1 (5 bases). V lost 5 bases and J 9 bases, leaving 11 bases between the germline ends. Per the germline V gene, CDR1 is SGHAT and CDR2 is FQDESV (reference sequence). The CDR3 loop spans 12 amino acids.

The chain combines TRBV20-1 with TRBJ1-2; D not certain. The ends were cut back, 6 bases at V and 5 bases at J, with 19 bases in the middle. Germline V gene sequence: CDR1 DFQATT, CDR2 SNEGSKA (reference sequence). CDR3 length: 14 amino acids. The CDR3 bases are TGCAGTGCCGCCCCCCGGGGAGAAAATTATGGCTACACCTTC. Amino acid sequence: CSAAPRGENYGYTF.

This clonotype was observed a single time. A read error may explain this, as a much larger clone is one base away. V usage is TRBV6-1 and J usage is TRBJ1-5; D is unresolved. The CDR3 spans 14 residues. The V gene lost 6 bases and the J gene lost 0 bases, with 9 bases spanning the gap. From germline, CDR1 is MNHNS and CDR2 SASEGT. CDR3: CASSNAYSNQPQHF. The CDR3 bases are TGTGCCAGCAGCAACGCTTATAGCAATCAGCCCCAGCATTTT.

V and J are TRBV6-2 or TRBV6-3 and TRBJ2-2; no clear D gene. The CDR3 extends over 15 amino acids. Germline-derived CDR1 and CDR2 are MNHEY and SVGEGT. Trimming took 7 bases from V and 5 from J, leaving 17 bases between them. The CDR3 bases are TGTGCCAGCACCCGTCGAAGAAGCGAGACCGGGGAGCTGTTTTTT. Its translation is CASTRRRSETGELFF.